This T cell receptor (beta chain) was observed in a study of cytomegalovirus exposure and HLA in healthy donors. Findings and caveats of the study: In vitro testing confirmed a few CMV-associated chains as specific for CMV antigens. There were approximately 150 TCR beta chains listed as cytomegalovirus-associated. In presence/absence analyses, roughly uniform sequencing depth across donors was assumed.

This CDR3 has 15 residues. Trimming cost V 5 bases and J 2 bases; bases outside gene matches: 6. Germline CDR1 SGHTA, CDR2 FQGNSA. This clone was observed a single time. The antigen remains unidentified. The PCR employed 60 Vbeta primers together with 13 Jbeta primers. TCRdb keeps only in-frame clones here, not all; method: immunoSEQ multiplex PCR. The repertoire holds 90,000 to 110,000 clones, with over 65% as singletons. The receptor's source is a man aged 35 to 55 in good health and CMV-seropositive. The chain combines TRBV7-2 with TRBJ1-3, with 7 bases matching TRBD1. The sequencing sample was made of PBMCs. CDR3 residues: CASSPLTGPGNTIYF. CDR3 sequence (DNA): TGTGCCAGCAGCCCCCTGACAGGGCCTGGAAACACCATATATTTT.